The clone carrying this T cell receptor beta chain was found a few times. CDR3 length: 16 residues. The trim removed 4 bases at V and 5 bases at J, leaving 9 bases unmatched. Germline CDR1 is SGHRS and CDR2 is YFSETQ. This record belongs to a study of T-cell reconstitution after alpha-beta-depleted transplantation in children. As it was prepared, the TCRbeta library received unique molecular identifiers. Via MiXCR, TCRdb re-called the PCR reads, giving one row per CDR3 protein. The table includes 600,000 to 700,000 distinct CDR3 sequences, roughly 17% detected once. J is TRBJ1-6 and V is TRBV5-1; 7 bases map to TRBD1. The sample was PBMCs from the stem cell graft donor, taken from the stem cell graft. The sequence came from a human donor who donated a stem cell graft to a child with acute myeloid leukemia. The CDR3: CASSEITGDDNSPLHF. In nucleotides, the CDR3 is TGCGCCAGCAGCGAAATAACAGGGGACGATAATTCACCCCTCCACTTT. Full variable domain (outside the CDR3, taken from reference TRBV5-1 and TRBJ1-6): KAGVTQTPRYLIKTRGQQVTLSCSPISGHRSVSWYQQTPGQGLQFLFEYFSETQRNKGNFPGRFSGRQFSNSRSEMNVSTLELGDSALYLCASSEITGDDNSPLHFGNGTRLTVT.